This is a list of T cell receptor beta chains from one sample in a study of blood T cell repertoires in COVID-19. Profiled with immunoSEQ multiplex PCR; TCRdb holds only in-frame clones, not every one. The table lists roughly 380,000 clones, less than 90% of them singletons, with 2.5% to 3% in the top ten. Sequenced: PBMCs or T cells enriched from blood (not recorded which). These receptors were obtained from a woman in her thirties who had recovered from COVID-19. Both conserved end residues are part of each CDR3. The D gene is left open where the match is weak. Size is omitted from some rows. Given values are once, few, many or a class for expanded clones.

J gene	clone size	V gene	D gene	CDR3 protein	CDR3 DNA
TRBJ1-2	few	TRBV27	TRBD1	CASSLSTGQDYGYTF	TGTGCCAGCAGTTTGTCGACAGGGCAGGACTATGGCTACACCTTC
TRBJ2-5	NA	TRBV19	NA	CASKDTLRLGTQYF	TGTGCCAGTAAGGACACATTAAGGCTAGGGACCCAGTACTTC
TRBJ2-7	NA	TRBV28	NA	CASSLRGLSYEQYF	TGTGCCAGCAGTTTAAGGGGCCTGTCCTACGAGCAGTACTTC
TRBJ1-2	NA	TRBV27	NA	CASRPQGDYGYTF	TGTGCCAGCAGACCACAGGGAGACTATGGCTACACCTTC
TRBJ1-5	NA	TRBV18	NA	CASSLTDYQPQHF	TGTGCCAGCTCATTAACGGACTATCAGCCCCAGCATTTT
TRBJ2-5	few	TRBV6-2/TRBV6-3	NA	CASSYSGGQETQYF	TGTGCCAGCAGTTACTCAGGGGGACAAGAGACCCAGTACTTC
TRBJ2-3	NA	TRBV2	TRBD2	CASRGGTVRTDTQYF	TGTGCCAGCAGGGGAGGGACCGTTCGCACAGATACGCAGTATTTT
TRBJ1-4	NA	TRBV18	TRBD1	CASSPTKQGNEKLFF	TGTGCCAGCTCACCAACGAAACAGGGGAATGAAAAACTGTTTTTT
TRBJ2-6	NA	TRBV5-5	TRBD1	CASSFGTGIGFSGANVLTF	TGTGCCAGCAGCTTCGGGACAGGGATAGGATTCTCTGGGGCCAACGTCCTGACTTTC
TRBJ2-5	NA	TRBV19	TRBD2	CAQREGYQETQYF	TGTGCCCAACGGGAGGGATACCAAGAGACCCAGTACTTC
TRBJ1-2	NA	TRBV9	NA	CASSGVGNYGYTF	TGTGCCAGCAGCGGCGTCGGGAACTATGGCTACACCTTC
TRBJ1-6	NA	TRBV10-1	NA	CASSAGTYNSPLHF	TGCGCCAGCAGCGCCGGGACCTATAATTCACCCCTCCACTTT
TRBJ1-2	NA	TRBV13	TRBD1	CASSYTGTAYGYTF	TGTGCCAGCAGCTACACCGGGACAGCCTATGGCTACACCTTC
TRBJ2-5	NA	TRBV7-2	NA	CASSLTQTRETQYF	TGTGCCAGCAGCTTGACACAAACTAGGGAGACCCAGTACTTC
TRBJ2-7	NA	TRBV6-4	TRBD2	CASSDSRGLAGAGTAYEQYF	TGTGCCAGCAGTGACTCGAGGGGACTAGCGGGAGCTGGCACCGCCTACGAGCAGTACTTC
TRBJ1-1	NA	TRBV19	TRBD1	CASNDRGGNRQGLNTEAFF	TGTGCCAGTAACGACCGAGGGGGGAACCGACAGGGGTTGAACACTGAAGCTTTCTTT
TRBJ1-2	NA	TRBV6-4	NA	CASSPGMMNYGYTF	TGTGCCAGCAGCCCGGGAATGATGAACTATGGCTACACCTTC
TRBJ1-4	NA	TRBV10-3	NA	CAISEVDEAFNEKLFF	TGTGCCATCAGTGAGGTAGACGAGGCCTTTAATGAAAAACTGTTTTTT
TRBJ1-1	NA	TRBV27	NA	CASSFVPRGDTEAFF	TGTGCCAGCAGTTTTGTGCCCCGGGGGGACACTGAAGCTTTCTTT
TRBJ2-7	NA	TRBV14	TRBD2	CASSPGLAYEQYF	TGTGCCAGCAGCCCCGGACTAGCCTACGAGCAGTACTTC
TRBJ1-5	NA	TRBV3-1/TRBV3-2	NA	CASSQDGGSNQPQHF	TGTGCCAGCAGCCAAGATGGAGGGAGCAATCAGCCCCAGCATTTT
TRBJ2-1	NA	TRBV7-8	TRBD2	CASSLISLRGRNYNEQFF	TGTGCCAGCAGCTTAATCTCTCTCCGCGGGAGAAACTACAATGAGCAGTTCTTC
TRBJ1-2	few	TRBV6-4	NA	CASSDSAGPGYGYTF	TGTGCCAGCAGTGACTCCGCTGGGCCAGGGTATGGCTACACCTTC
TRBJ2-1	NA	TRBV11-3	TRBD2	CASSTGTSGMGHEQFF	TGTGCCAGCAGCACAGGGACTAGCGGGATGGGCCATGAGCAGTTCTTC
TRBJ1-1	NA	TRBV3-1/TRBV3-2	TRBD1	CASSQPWDSGAAFF	TGTGCCAGCAGCCAACCATGGGACAGTGGTGCTGCTTTCTTT
TRBJ1-2	NA	TRBV12-3/TRBV12-4	NA	CATSSGGDGYTF	TGTGCCACCTCGAGCGGGGGGGATGGCTACACCTTC
TRBJ1-1	NA	TRBV6-1	NA	CASSEGRGWNTEAFF	TGTGCCAGCAGTGAAGGAAGAGGGTGGAACACTGAAGCTTTCTTT
TRBJ2-5	NA	TRBV3-1/TRBV3-2	NA	CASSQRLEETQYF	TGTGCCAGCAGCCAACGGCTGGAGGAGACCCAGTACTTC
TRBJ1-2	NA	TRBV30	TRBD1	CAWSVLPAGQSGYGYTF	TGTGCCTGGAGTGTATTGCCCGCGGGACAGTCGGGCTATGGCTACACCTTC
TRBJ1-6	few	TRBV5-1	NA	CASSLFTGTSSYNSPLHF	TGCGCCAGCAGCTTATTTACAGGGACGAGCTCCTATAATTCACCCCTCCACTTT
TRBJ2-2	NA	TRBV4-1	TRBD2	CASSPSGGGTGELFF	TGCGCCAGCAGCCCTAGCGGGGGAGGTACCGGGGAGCTGTTTTTT
TRBJ2-2	NA	TRBV2	TRBD1	CASSLHQGAAGELFF	TGTGCCAGCAGTCTTCATCAGGGGGCGGCCGGGGAGCTGTTTTTT
TRBJ2-7	NA	TRBV19	TRBD1	CASSISGTGTYEQYF	TGTGCCAGTAGTATATCTGGGACAGGGACCTACGAGCAGTACTTC
TRBJ1-5	NA	TRBV27	NA	CASRRRSNQPQHF	TGTGCCAGCAGAAGGCGGAGCAATCAGCCCCAGCATTTT
TRBJ2-3	NA	TRBV5-1	NA	CASSPGTRTDTQYF	TGCGCCAGCAGCCCGGGGACTCGCACAGATACGCAGTATTTT
TRBJ1-2	NA	TRBV7-9	NA	CASSLLSWTAPMNYGYTF	TGTGCCAGCAGCCTACTAAGCTGGACAGCCCCGATGAACTATGGCTACACCTTC
TRBJ1-1	NA	TRBV28	NA	CASSLPRLEAFF	TGTGCCAGCAGTCTGCCGCGACTTGAAGCTTTCTTT
TRBJ2-7	NA	TRBV19	NA	CASSIVGRAGEQYF	TGTGCCAGTAGTATAGTCGGCAGGGCAGGCGAGCAGTACTTC
TRBJ1-5	once	TRBV28	TRBD1	CASSPGQGGQPQHF	TGTGCCAGCAGTCCGGGACAGGGCGGGCAGCCCCAGCATTTT
TRBJ1-4	NA	TRBV5-1	NA	CASSLDSTNEKLFF	TGCGCCAGCAGCTTGGACTCTACTAATGAAAAACTGTTTTTT
TRBJ2-7	few	TRBV9	TRBD1	CASSVTGGYEQYF	TGTGCCAGCAGCGTCACAGGGGGATACGAGCAGTACTTC
TRBJ1-1	NA	TRBV28	NA	CASSLVEQGTEAFF	TGTGCCAGCAGTTTAGTCGAACAGGGAACTGAAGCTTTCTTT
TRBJ1-2	NA	TRBV21-1	NA	CASSKPGQITNYGYTF	TGTGCCAGCAGCAAACCCGGACAGATTACTAACTATGGCTACACCTTC
TRBJ1-2	NA	TRBV7-9	NA	CASRRLQDNYGYTF	TGTGCCAGCCGTCGCCTACAGGATAACTATGGCTACACCTTC
TRBJ2-1	NA	TRBV11-2	NA	CASGTPINEQFF	TGTGCCAGCGGCACCCCAATAAATGAGCAGTTCTTC
TRBJ1-1	few	TRBV29-1	TRBD1	CSARTGADTEAFF	TGCAGCGCCCGGACAGGGGCGGACACTGAAGCTTTCTTT
TRBJ2-3	NA	TRBV6-2/TRBV6-3	NA	CASSYVTSGQSF	TGTGCCAGCAGTTACGTAACGAGCGGGCAGTCTTTT
TRBJ1-4	NA	TRBV6-5	TRBD1	CASGPGQGKEKLFF	TGTGCCAGCGGACCGGGACAGGGGAAAGAAAAACTGTTTTTT
TRBJ2-1	NA	TRBV27	TRBD1	CASSFHILIDRAEGTYNEQFF	TGTGCCAGCAGTTTTCACATCTTAATCGACAGGGCCGAAGGTACCTACAATGAGCAGTTCTTC
TRBJ2-3	NA	TRBV5-6	TRBD1	CASSHRGQEDTQYF	TGTGCCAGCAGCCACAGGGGGCAGGAAGATACGCAGTATTTT
TRBJ2-7	few	TRBV5-1	NA	CASSLDSIYEQYF	TGCGCCAGCAGCTTGGACAGTATTTACGAGCAGTACTTC
TRBJ2-2	once	TRBV9	NA	CASSVVSGVAGELFF	TGTGCCAGCAGCGTAGTAAGCGGCGTTGCCGGGGAGCTGTTTTTT
TRBJ2-2	NA	TRBV2	TRBD2	CASSAGTSPGELFF	TGTGCCAGCAGTGCCGGGACTAGCCCCGGGGAGCTGTTTTTT
TRBJ2-3	once	TRBV4-1	NA	CASRGAGAPLDTQYF	TGCGCCAGCAGAGGGGCGGGGGCCCCCTTAGATACGCAGTATTTT